This T cell receptor (beta chain) was sequenced for a study of T cells after yellow fever vaccination. UMIs and a universal primer site were added when TCR cDNA was made by 5'RACE template switching. TCRdb re-called the 5' RACE reads with MiXCR, one entry per CDR3 protein. This repertoire shows under 550,000 distinct CDR3 sequences, 20% to 25% found once; its top ten account for roughly a sixth. This clonotype was counted a few times. The antigen remains undetermined. Germline V gene lookup returns CDR1 LGHNA and CDR2 YSLEER. The CDR3 covers 15 residues. V was cut by 0 bases and J by 5 bases, with 13 bases left in between. Notes on the study in general: Subsequent booster samples again held most clones from primary vaccination (around 96% CD4, about 85% CD8).

This sequence was found in a man younger than 35 who received the YFV17D yellow fever vaccine. The rearrangement links TRBV4-3 to TRBJ2-5, with D possibly called TRBD1 or TRBD2 (5 bases each). Sequenced here: PBMCs, sampled 21 days after the first yellow fever vaccination. The CDR3 sequence: CASSQERTGRETQYF. The CDR3 coding sequence is TGCGCCAGCAGCCAAGAACGTACGGGGCGGGAGACCCAGTACTTC.